The 22 T cell receptor beta chains below were found in one sample sequenced in a study of T-cell memory formation after mild COVID-19. TCRdb used MiXCR to reprocess the 5' RACE reads, holding one entry per CDR3 protein. The data contain some 290,000 distinct CDR3 sequences, roughly 15% of them singletons. Specimen: PBMCs or a T cell subset sorted from them (not recorded which). The receptors originated from a man younger than 35 who had mild COVID-19 (a few samples of this study predate the infection). Cell type and time point are not known.

This clonotype was recorded a few times. The chain couples TRBV7-6 to TRBJ2-3, with a weak D call TRBD1 (6 bases). This CDR3 is built from 14 residues. CDR1 SGHVS and CDR2 FNYEAQ come from the germline V gene. V gave up 5 bases and J gave up 2 bases, with 11 bases separating them. CDR3 protein: CASSRRTVTDTQYF. CDR3 bases: TGTGCCAGCAGCCGCCGGACAGTCACAGATACGCAGTATTTT.

In this sample, this clonotype turned up a few times. V usage is TRBV5-6 and J usage is TRBJ2-3, with D hard to call. CDR1 and CDR2 (germline): SGHDT, YYEEEE. V was cut by 4 bases and J by 2 bases, with 11 bases left in between. The CDR3 spans 14 residues. The DNA of the CDR3 is TGTGCCAGCAGCGGGTTAGAAACCACAGATACGCAGTATTTT. Amino acid sequence: CASSGLETTDTQYF.

This clonotype was seen repeatedly, ten times or more. This chain uses TRBV13 with TRBJ1-1; D gene ambiguous. Germline assignment: CDR1 PRHDT and CDR2 FYEKMQ (reference sequence). This CDR3 has 14 amino acids. V shed 0 bases and J shed 0 bases, with 5 bases lying between them. In DNA form, the CDR3 reads TGTGCCAGCAGCTTAGGCGGGGTGAACACTGAAGCTTTCTTT. This codes for CASSLGGVNTEAFF.

This chain joins TRBV6-6 and TRBJ2-7; 7 nucleotides line up with TRBD1. The CDR3 loop spans 15 amino acids. The V and J ends lost 4 bases and 2 bases, in that order; junction bases with no gene match: 8. CDR1 is MNHNY, CDR2 SVGAGI, per germline (reference sequence). The CDR3 is CASSWTGNVAYEQYF. CDR3 in DNA: TGTGCCAGCAGTTGGACAGGTAACGTAGCCTACGAGCAGTACTTC.

The sample holds a few counts of this clonotype. Written as DNA, the CDR3 is TGTGCCAGCAGCGCGACGACTTGGAGCTCTGGAAACACCATATATTTT. It yields the protein CASSATTWSSGNTIYF. The chain couples TRBV9 to TRBJ1-3, with D uncertain. V dropped 3 bases and J dropped 0 bases, with 13 bases sitting between them. This CDR3 spans 16 amino acids. Germline loops: CDR1 SGDLS, CDR2 YYNGEE.

This chain links TRBV18 with TRBJ1-1; a possible D gene is TRBD1 (6 bases). The CDR3 consists of 12 residues. V was cut by 6 bases and J by 1 base, with 6 bases left in between. CDR1 is KGHSH, CDR2 LQKENI, per germline. The CDR3 DNA reads TGTGCCAGCTCGGGACAGAACACTGAAGCTTTCTTT. Residues: CASSGQNTEAFF.

The J gene is TRBJ2-7, the V gene TRBV12-3 or TRBV12-4, with D possibly being TRBD1 or TRBD2 (5 bases each). The CDR3 is made up of 15 amino acids. The V end lost 3 bases, the J end lost 1 base, and 13 bases lay between the germline ends. This CDR3 is CASSLGDPLSYEQYF. In DNA, the CDR3 is TGTGCCAGCAGTTTGGGGGACCCCCTTTCCTACGAGCAGTACTTC.

This clonotype appeared many times. The gene calls are TRBV5-1 and TRBJ2-3; possibly TRBD1 for D (5 bases). CDR1 is SGHRS, CDR2 YFSETQ, per germline. The CDR3 sequence is 13 residues long. V lost 2 bases to trimming and J lost 6 bases, with 10 bases between them. The CDR3 reads CASSFTGHDTQYF. CDR3 in DNA: TGCGCCAGCAGCTTTACCGGACATGATACGCAGTATTTT.

The chain employs TRBV6-5 and TRBJ2-7, with D possibly TRBD2 on 6 matching bases. The CDR3 is made up of 16 amino acids. V lost 0 bases and J lost 2, with 14 bases in between. Looked up from germline, CDR1 is MNHEY and CDR2 is SVGAGI. CDR3 residues: CASSYSKGGAPYEQYF. The CDR3 DNA reads as TGTGCCAGCAGTTACTCGAAGGGCGGGGCCCCCTACGAGCAGTACTTC.

In its sample, this clonotype was seen a few times. V gene TRBV19 combines with J gene TRBJ2-7; the D gene is possibly TRBD1 (5 bases). Looked up from germline, CDR1 is LNHDA and CDR2 is SQIVND (reference sequence). Trimming shortened V by 6 bases and J by 3 bases, and 15 bases separated the two germline ends. CDR3 length equals 14 residues. The chain's CDR3 is CASSFRDRLYEQYF. The CDR3 bases are TGTGCCAGTAGCTTCCGAGACAGACTCTACGAGCAGTACTTC.

This clonotype showed up many times. V gene TRBV27 combines with J gene TRBJ1-6, with 10 positions matching TRBD1. Trimming removed 5 bases from V and 8 bases from J; junction bases left unmatched: 9. Looked up from germline, CDR1 is MNHEY and CDR2 is SMNVEV (reference sequence). CDR3 length: 16 amino acids. CDR3 region: CASSRRSGTGDSPLHF. CDR3 bases: TGTGCCAGCAGTCGACGATCCGGGACAGGGGATTCACCCCTCCACTTT.

This clonotype was observed many times. J is TRBJ2-2 and V is TRBV29-1; a possible D gene is TRBD1 (6 bases). Germline lookup yields CDR1 SQVTM and CDR2 ANQGSEA. V gave up 6 bases and J gave up 4 bases, with 21 bases separating them. The CDR3 contains 16 residues. CDR3 nucleotide sequence: TGCAGCGTCGCCGGGCTTGGGGGCCGGTTCACCGGGGAGCTGTTTTTT. This gives the protein CSVAGLGGRFTGELFF.

Worth noting for this clonotype: The junction differs from germline at one of its ends, possibly a read error. This chain connects TRBV7-2 to TRBJ1-1, with no clear D. Germline CDR1 is SGHTA and CDR2 is FQGNSA. The CDR3 consists of 12 residues. The CDR3 DNA reads as TGTGCCAGCAGCCCCTCCCGGACGGCCTCCCTTTTT. Amino acids: CASSPSRTASLF.

This clonotype was counted a few times. This chain joins TRBV14 and TRBJ1-4; D perhaps matches TRBD1 (5 bases). The CDR3 spans 15 residues. CDR1 SGHDN and CDR2 FVKESK come from the germline V gene. Trimming left V 4 bases short and J 7 bases short, with 16 bases between. The CDR3, as DNA: TGTGCCAGCAGCCTCGGGACCTCAATGGCTGAAAAACTGTTTTTT. It translates to CASSLGTSMAEKLFF.

This chain uses TRBV25-1 with TRBJ2-5; D possibly corresponds to TRBD1 (6 bases). V dropped 6 bases and J dropped 3 bases, with 11 bases sitting between them. The CDR3 runs to 13 residues. Germline V gene lookup returns CDR1 MGHDK and CDR2 SYGVNS. The CDR3 DNA reads as TGTGCCAGCAGGAGTGGACAGAAAGAGACCCAGTACTTC. Translating it yields CASRSGQKETQYF.

This clonotype was seen many times. The chain uses TRBV7-2 and TRBJ2-3; D gene uncertain. This CDR3 region has 14 residues. Trimming removed 5 bases from V and 2 bases from J, with 11 bases in between. CDR1 and CDR2 from the germline V gene are SGHTA and FQGNSA. The CDR3 DNA sequence: TGTGCCAGCAGCCGGACCGATTACACAGATACGCAGTATTTT. Protein: CASSRTDYTDTQYF.

This chain uses TRBV15 with TRBJ1-5, with D tentatively TRBD1 (5 bases). Germline V CDR1 and CDR2: LNHNV, YYDKDF (reference sequence). There are 17 residues in the CDR3. V was shortened by 0 bases and J by 1 base, with 13 bases between the two germline ends. As DNA, the CDR3 is TGTGCCACCAGCAGAGACGCGACAGTCGGGAGCAATCAGCCCCAGCATTTT. Amino acids: CATSRDATVGSNQPQHF.

The chain couples TRBV29-1 to TRBJ2-7, with D perhaps TRBD1 (6 bases). Germline loops: CDR1 SQVTM, CDR2 ANQGSEA. CDR3 length: 11 residues. The germline V and J ends were trimmed by 7 bases and 4 bases, with 11 bases remaining between them. CDR3 amino acids: CSGIQGYEQYF. Written as DNA, the CDR3 is TGCAGCGGCATACAGGGTTACGAGCAGTACTTC.

Only a few counts were recorded for this clonotype. This rearrangement joins TRBV12-3 or TRBV12-4 to TRBJ2-4; no reliable D call. The CDR3 totals 11 residues. Trimming left V 5 bases short and J 9 bases short, with 8 bases between. CDR3 in amino acids: CASSTSGIQYF. The CDR3, as DNA: TGTGCCAGCAGTACCAGTGGCATTCAGTACTTC.

The CDR3 region has the DNA TGTGCCAGCAGTTTATCATGGACCTACAATGAGCAGTTCTTC. Protein: CASSLSWTYNEQFF. This chain links TRBV27 with TRBJ2-1; D is undetermined. Per the germline V gene, CDR1 is MNHEY and CDR2 is SMNVEV (reference sequence). V shed 0 bases and J shed 2 bases, with 5 bases lying between them. CDR3 length: 14 amino acids.

In this sample, this clonotype turned up a few times. CDR3 sequence (DNA): TGTGCCAGCAGGCGACTAGCGGGGGACTTCTACGAGCAGTACTTC. Its protein product is CASRRLAGDFYEQYF. The J gene is TRBJ2-7, the V gene TRBV6-2 or TRBV6-3; TRBD2 aligns across 12 bases. Trimming cost V 6 bases and J 3 bases; bases outside gene matches: 6. Per the germline V gene, CDR1 is MNHEY and CDR2 is SVGEGT. The CDR3 runs to 15 residues.

V gene TRBV6-2 or TRBV6-3 combines with J gene TRBJ2-2; D assignment may be TRBD1 or TRBD2 (6 bases each). V was clipped by 6 bases and J by 7 bases, with 21 bases between them. Germline CDR1 MNHEY, CDR2 SVGEGT. The CDR3 runs 16 residues. This CDR3 is CASSPRGGAQIGELFF. CDR3 nucleotides: TGTGCCAGCAGCCCCAGGGGCGGGGCGCAGATCGGGGAGCTGTTTTTT.